This is a list of T cell receptor beta chains from one sample in a study of blood T cell repertoires in COVID-19. Assay: immunoSEQ multiplex PCR; the TCRdb copy retains only in-frame clones and omits some. This repertoire shows roughly 260,000 clones, 75% to 95% found once; its top ten account for under 3%. Sequenced material: peripheral blood. The receptors were sampled from a person between 18 and 30 years old with COVID-19, enrolled during active disease. CDR3s include the opening cysteine and the closing phenylalanine or tryptophan. The order of the fields is J gene, D gene, V gene, CDR3 length, clone size, CDR3 protein, CDR3 DNA. D genes are given only for firm matches. Clone size, where shown, is once, few, many, or a class for clones that have expanded.

TRBJ2-2	TRBD2	TRBV3-1/TRBV3-2	18	NA	CASSPRTSGRAETGELFF	TGTGCCAGCAGCCCGAGGACTAGCGGGAGGGCCGAGACCGGGGAGCTGTTTTTT
TRBJ2-4	TRBD2	TRBV4-3	13	NA	CASSQERGLALDF	TGCGCCAGCAGCCAAGAAAGGGGACTAGCTCTGGACTTC
TRBJ1-4	TRBD1	TRBV2	15	once	CASSGTGGANEKLFF	TGTGCCAGCAGTGGCACAGGGGGCGCTAATGAAAAACTGTTTTTT
TRBJ1-5	TRBD1	TRBV2	14	NA	CASRKAGGDEPQHF	TGTGCCAGCAGGAAAGCAGGGGGCGACGAGCCCCAGCATTTT
TRBJ2-1	NA	TRBV19	13	NA	CASKRRVSDEQFF	TGTGCCAGCAAGAGACGGGTCTCCGATGAGCAGTTCTTC
TRBJ2-7	NA	TRBV4-1	13	NA	CASSQAGSYEQYF	TGCGCCAGCAGCCAAGCCGGGAGCTACGAGCAGTACTTC
TRBJ2-7	TRBD1	TRBV9	13	NA	CASSPGGSYEQYF	TGTGCCAGCAGCCCAGGGGGCTCCTACGAGCAGTACTTC
TRBJ2-7	NA	TRBV9	16	NA	CASSVDEGVGLYEQYF	TGTGCCAGCAGCGTAGATGAAGGAGTGGGTCTCTACGAGCAGTACTTC
TRBJ2-3	NA	TRBV10-3	13	NA	CAISGTYTDTQYF	TGTGCCATCAGTGGGACTTACACAGATACGCAGTATTTT
TRBJ2-1	TRBD2	TRBV4-1	16	NA	CASSQGGDPSYNEQFF	TGCGCCAGCAGCCAGGGGGGGGACCCCTCCTACAATGAGCAGTTCTTC
TRBJ1-3	TRBD1	TRBV13	18	NA	CASSLGQGATPGRDTIYF	TGTGCCAGCAGCCTGGGACAGGGGGCTACTCCCGGGAGAGACACCATATATTTT
TRBJ2-7	NA	TRBV21-1	16	NA	CASSKGVRIDSWEQYF	TGTGCCAGCAGCAAGGGCGTCAGGATAGATTCTTGGGAGCAGTACTTC
TRBJ2-5	NA	TRBV6-6	15	NA	CASSPGLSIEETQYF	TGTGCCAGCAGCCCAGGCCTTAGTATCGAAGAGACCCAGTACTTC
TRBJ2-5	NA	TRBV4-1	14	once	CASSRLGAKETQYF	TGCGCCAGCAGCCGTCTAGGGGCTAAAGAGACCCAGTACTTC
TRBJ2-5	TRBD1	TRBV6-5	13	NA	CASGTARVETQYF	TGTGCCAGCGGGACAGCTAGAGTGGAGACCCAGTACTTC
TRBJ1-6	NA	TRBV27	14	NA	CASSLGAWDSPLHF	TGTGCCAGCAGTCTAGGGGCGTGGGATTCACCCCTCCACTTT
TRBJ2-4	TRBD1	TRBV3-1/TRBV3-2	14	NA	CASSGDRGRNIQYF	TGTGCCAGCAGCGGAGACAGGGGGCGGAACATTCAGTACTTC
TRBJ2-7	TRBD2	TRBV13	15	NA	CASSVRLAGAGEQYF	TGTGCCAGCAGCGTCCGACTAGCGGGAGCGGGGGAGCAGTACTTC
TRBJ2-7	NA	TRBV28	19	NA	CASSLLLAVDKPQTYEQYF	TGTGCCAGCAGTTTGCTCCTCGCGGTCGATAAGCCCCAGACCTACGAGCAGTACTTC
TRBJ2-2	NA	TRBV3-1/TRBV3-2	16	few	CASSQENTANTGELFF	TGTGCCAGCAGCCAAGAAAACACCGCGAACACCGGGGAGCTGTTTTTT
TRBJ2-5	NA	TRBV3-1/TRBV3-2	18	once	CASSQRTGRLAGPETQYF	TGTGCCAGCAGCCAACGGACAGGGCGGCTAGCGGGACCAGAGACCCAGTACTTC
TRBJ1-2	NA	TRBV5-8	16	NA	CASSDKHRAFAYGYTF	TGTGCCAGCAGCGATAAGCACAGGGCCTTCGCCTATGGCTACACCTTC